The rows below give T cell receptor beta chains drawn from one sample of a study of cytomegalovirus exposure and HLA in healthy donors. Measured with immunoSEQ multiplex PCR; TCRdb has only the in-frame clones, and not every one. Here the sample spans 180,000 or so clones, roughly 60% being singletons. Sequences were obtained from PBMCs. These receptors came from a middle-aged man in good health and CMV-seronegative. Both conserved end residues are part of each CDR3. A D gene is named only where the DNA matches it firmly. The size field is filled for only some rows; it gives once, few, many or a size class.

d_gene: TRBD1; j_gene: TRBJ1-1; v_gene: TRBV5-6; abundance: .; CDR3aa: CASSLFQSRGVTYTEAFF; CDR3nt: TGTGCCAGCAGCCTATTCCAGTCCAGGGGGGTTACCTACACTGAAGCTTTCTTT
d_gene: .; j_gene: TRBJ2-3; v_gene: TRBV6-1; abundance: few; CDR3aa: CASSLAIGTDTQYF; CDR3nt: TGTGCCAGCAGTTTGGCCATCGGCACAGATACGCAGTATTTT
d_gene: .; j_gene: TRBJ2-3; v_gene: TRBV2; abundance: .; CDR3aa: CASSGSGTSTDTQYF; CDR3nt: TGTGCCAGCAGTGGAAGTGGGACTAGCACAGATACGCAGTATTTT
d_gene: TRBD1; j_gene: TRBJ1-4; v_gene: TRBV28; abundance: once; CDR3aa: CASSPIDRENEKLFF; CDR3nt: TGTGCCAGCAGTCCCATTGACAGGGAGAATGAAAAACTGTTTTTT
d_gene: TRBD1; j_gene: TRBJ1-1; v_gene: TRBV4-3; abundance: once; CDR3aa: CASSQDLGTGNTEAFF; CDR3nt: TGCGCCAGCAGCCAAGATCTAGGGACAGGGAACACTGAAGCTTTCTTT
d_gene: TRBD1; j_gene: TRBJ2-7; v_gene: TRBV7-9; abundance: .; CDR3aa: CASSLEGTGRSF; CDR3nt: TGTGCCAGCAGCTTAGAAGGGACAGGCCGGTCCTTC
d_gene: TRBD2; j_gene: TRBJ2-1; v_gene: TRBV4-3; abundance: .; CDR3aa: CASSQDRTSGSLFF; CDR3nt: TGCGCCAGCAGCCAAGACAGAACTAGCGGGAGTCTGTTCTTC
d_gene: .; j_gene: TRBJ2-5; v_gene: TRBV2; abundance: .; CDR3aa: CASSLHPRRGIQETQYF; CDR3nt: TGTGCCAGCAGCCTACACCCTCGGCGGGGTATTCAAGAGACCCAGTACTTC
d_gene: .; j_gene: TRBJ1-5; v_gene: TRBV15; abundance: .; CDR3aa: CATSRENQPQHF; CDR3nt: TGTGCCACCAGCAGGGAGAATCAGCCCCAGCATTTT
d_gene: .; j_gene: TRBJ1-6; v_gene: TRBV7-2; abundance: once; CDR3aa: CASSSQWTANNSPLHF; CDR3nt: TGTGCCAGCAGCTCCCAATGGACAGCTAATAATTCACCCCTCCACTTT
d_gene: .; j_gene: TRBJ2-3; v_gene: TRBV7-2; abundance: .; CDR3aa: CASSTRTSTDTQYF; CDR3nt: TGTGCCAGCAGCACACGGACTAGCACAGATACGCAGTATTTT
d_gene: .; j_gene: TRBJ2-1; v_gene: TRBV7-3; abundance: once; CDR3aa: CASSLGLGANNEQFF; CDR3nt: TGTGCCAGCAGCTTAGGTCTGGGGGCGAACAATGAGCAGTTCTTC
d_gene: TRBD1; j_gene: TRBJ2-3; v_gene: TRBV29-1; abundance: .; CDR3aa: CSAMTGGSADTQYF; CDR3nt: TGCAGCGCAATGACAGGGGGATCCGCAGATACGCAGTATTTT
d_gene: .; j_gene: TRBJ2-5; v_gene: TRBV7-9; abundance: .; CDR3aa: CSSSLSGETQYF; CDR3nt: TGTTCCAGCAGCTTAAGCGGGGAGACCCAGTACTTC
d_gene: .; j_gene: TRBJ2-1; v_gene: TRBV28; abundance: .; CDR3aa: CASSLTGDEQFF; CDR3nt: TGTGCCAGCAGTTTAACGGGAGACGAGCAGTTCTTC
d_gene: TRBD1; j_gene: TRBJ1-1; v_gene: TRBV10-3; abundance: .; CDR3aa: CAIRSDRGGAEAFF; CDR3nt: TGTGCCATCAGATCCGACAGGGGTGGTGCTGAAGCTTTCTTT
d_gene: TRBD2; j_gene: TRBJ2-7; v_gene: TRBV9; abundance: few; CDR3aa: CASSVLAGPYEQYF; CDR3nt: TGTGCCAGCAGCGTACTAGCGGGCCCCTACGAGCAGTACTTC
d_gene: TRBD2; j_gene: TRBJ2-2; v_gene: TRBV9; abundance: once; CDR3aa: CASSVTSGRVTGELFF; CDR3nt: TGTGCCAGCAGCGTAACTAGCGGGAGGGTCACCGGGGAGCTGTTTTTT
d_gene: TRBD2; j_gene: TRBJ2-3; v_gene: TRBV5-1; abundance: .; CDR3aa: CASSTGLGGGDTQYF; CDR3nt: TGCGCCAGCAGCACAGGACTAGGCGGAGGAGATACGCAGTATTTT
d_gene: TRBD1; j_gene: TRBJ1-5; v_gene: TRBV19; abundance: .; CDR3aa: CASSIFQGARSNQPQHF; CDR3nt: TGTGCCAGTAGTATTTTCCAGGGGGCGCGAAGCAATCAGCCCCAGCATTTT
d_gene: .; j_gene: TRBJ1-4; v_gene: TRBV5-8; abundance: few; CDR3aa: CASSLDYPEKLFF; CDR3nt: TGTGCCAGCAGCTTGGACTATCCTGAAAAACTGTTTTTT
d_gene: TRBD2; j_gene: TRBJ2-6; v_gene: TRBV7-3; abundance: .; CDR3aa: CASSLNALAGGSGANVLTF; CDR3nt: TGTGCCAGCAGCTTAAACGCTCTAGCGGGGGGCTCTGGGGCCAACGTCCTGACTTTC
d_gene: TRBD2; j_gene: TRBJ2-5; v_gene: TRBV6-5; abundance: .; CDR3aa: CASSRGGRGETQYF; CDR3nt: TGTGCCAGCAGCCGCGGGGGTCGGGGAGAGACCCAGTACTTC
d_gene: TRBD2; j_gene: TRBJ2-7; v_gene: TRBV7-2; abundance: once; CDR3aa: CASSLASGSYEQYF; CDR3nt: TGTGCCAGCAGCTTAGCTAGCGGGAGCTACGAGCAGTACTTC
d_gene: .; j_gene: TRBJ1-1; v_gene: TRBV6-5; abundance: once; CDR3aa: CASSPPGSSRAEAFF; CDR3nt: TGTGCCAGCAGTCCCCCGGGGAGCTCTCGCGCTGAAGCTTTCTTT
d_gene: .; j_gene: TRBJ2-2; v_gene: TRBV30; abundance: few; CDR3aa: CACRGGTGELFF; CDR3nt: TGTGCCTGTCGAGGGGGCACCGGGGAGCTGTTTTTT
d_gene: .; j_gene: TRBJ1-6; v_gene: TRBV7-8; abundance: .; CDR3aa: CASSSTTAGSSPLHF; CDR3nt: TGTGCCAGCAGCTCCACTACGGCGGGGAGTTCACCCCTCCACTTT
d_gene: TRBD1; j_gene: TRBJ2-1; v_gene: TRBV5-4; abundance: few; CDR3aa: CASSRTGGRGNEQFF; CDR3nt: TGTGCCAGCAGCAGGACAGGGGGCAGGGGCAATGAGCAGTTCTTC
d_gene: TRBD1; j_gene: TRBJ2-5; v_gene: TRBV4-1; abundance: .; CDR3aa: CASSQSTGGQETQYF; CDR3nt: TGCGCCAGCAGCCAGTCGACAGGGGGCCAAGAGACCCAGTACTTC
d_gene: TRBD1; j_gene: TRBJ2-7; v_gene: TRBV5-1; abundance: .; CDR3aa: CASSVGQSYEQYF; CDR3nt: TGCGCCAGCAGCGTGGGACAGAGCTACGAGCAGTACTTC
d_gene: .; j_gene: TRBJ1-1; v_gene: TRBV29-1; abundance: few; CDR3aa: CSVGWTDEAFF; CDR3nt: TGCAGCGTTGGTTGGACAGATGAAGCTTTCTTT
d_gene: TRBD2; j_gene: TRBJ2-7; v_gene: TRBV7-2; abundance: .; CDR3aa: CASSSTSGSYEQYF; CDR3nt: TGTGCCAGCAGCTCAACTAGCGGAAGTTACGAGCAGTACTTC
d_gene: TRBD1; j_gene: TRBJ2-7; v_gene: TRBV27; abundance: .; CDR3aa: CASGSRDRGYEQYF; CDR3nt: TGTGCCAGCGGGTCCCGGGACAGGGGTTACGAGCAGTACTTC
d_gene: TRBD2; j_gene: TRBJ2-1; v_gene: TRBV7-9; abundance: once; CDR3aa: CASSLGTSGRYEQFF; CDR3nt: TGTGCCAGCAGCTTAGGCACTAGCGGGAGATATGAGCAGTTCTTC
d_gene: .; j_gene: TRBJ1-5; v_gene: TRBV19; abundance: once; CDR3aa: CASKDRESNQPQHF; CDR3nt: TGTGCCAGTAAGGACCGGGAAAGCAATCAGCCCCAGCATTTT
d_gene: TRBD1; j_gene: TRBJ1-6; v_gene: TRBV14; abundance: .; CDR3aa: CASSLTLLPTGGANSPLHF; CDR3nt: TGTGCCAGCAGCCTAACCCTACTCCCCACAGGGGGCGCAAATTCACCCCTCCACTTT
d_gene: .; j_gene: TRBJ1-6; v_gene: TRBV5-1; abundance: few; CDR3aa: CASSLVAGEGSPLHF; CDR3nt: TGCGCCAGCAGCTTGGTGGCAGGGGAGGGTTCACCCCTCCACTTT
d_gene: .; j_gene: TRBJ2-5; v_gene: TRBV11-3; abundance: .; CDR3aa: CASSLTKSGETQYF; CDR3nt: TGTGCCAGCAGCTTAACCAAAAGCGGGGAGACCCAGTACTTC
d_gene: .; j_gene: TRBJ1-2; v_gene: TRBV15; abundance: .; CDR3aa: CATSSLYSSGDDGYTF; CDR3nt: TGTGCCACCAGCTCTCTCTATTCTTCGGGGGACGATGGCTACACCTTC
d_gene: TRBD2; j_gene: TRBJ2-3; v_gene: TRBV30; abundance: .; CDR3aa: CAWSATGGLAGITDTQYF; CDR3nt: TGTGCCTGGAGTGCAACAGGGGGACTAGCGGGAATCACAGATACGCAGTATTTT
d_gene: .; j_gene: TRBJ2-7; v_gene: TRBV7-9; abundance: .; CDR3aa: CASSPGYPYEQYF; CDR3nt: TGTGCCAGCAGCCCGGGTTACCCCTACGAGCAGTACTTC
d_gene: .; j_gene: TRBJ2-3; v_gene: TRBV5-1; abundance: .; CDR3aa: CASKGTGILTDTQYF; CDR3nt: TGCGCCAGCAAAGGTACAGGGATCTTGACAGATACGCAGTATTTT
d_gene: .; j_gene: TRBJ1-5; v_gene: TRBV23-1; abundance: many; CDR3aa: CGRRSNQPQHF; CDR3nt: TGTGGCCGCAGGAGCAATCAGCCCCAGCATTTT
d_gene: .; j_gene: TRBJ1-1; v_gene: TRBV5-4; abundance: .; CDR3aa: CASSPQTGLFSNTEAFF; CDR3nt: TGTGCCAGCAGCCCCCAGACAGGTTTGTTTTCGAACACTGAAGCTTTCTTT
d_gene: .; j_gene: TRBJ1-1; v_gene: TRBV2; abundance: .; CDR3aa: CASSRPRGAGDTEAFF; CDR3nt: TGTGCCAGCTCCCGACCCCGGGGAGCTGGGGACACTGAAGCTTTCTTT
d_gene: .; j_gene: TRBJ1-1; v_gene: TRBV2; abundance: .; CDR3aa: CASSEGQGGAFF; CDR3nt: TGTGCCAGCAGTGAGGGCCAGGGAGGAGCTTTCTTT
d_gene: .; j_gene: TRBJ1-5; v_gene: TRBV19; abundance: once; CDR3aa: CASSINFGTQHF; CDR3nt: TGTGCCAGTAGTATTAATTTCGGTACCCAGCATTTT
d_gene: TRBD2; j_gene: TRBJ2-1; v_gene: TRBV27; abundance: .; CDR3aa: CAWGYLVLAGGHDSSYNEQFF; CDR3nt: TGTGCCTGGGGGTACTTGGTTCTAGCGGGAGGACACGACAGCTCCTACAATGAGCAGTTCTTC
d_gene: TRBD2; j_gene: TRBJ2-7; v_gene: TRBV4-2; abundance: few; CDR3aa: CASSQDGSGGVYEQYF; CDR3nt: TGTGCCAGCAGCCAAGATGGTAGCGGGGGGGTTTACGAGCAGTACTTC
d_gene: TRBD2; j_gene: TRBJ2-1; v_gene: TRBV28; abundance: .; CDR3aa: CASSPRLTSGGDMGYNEQFF; CDR3nt: TGTGCCAGCAGCCCTCGTTTGACTAGCGGGGGCGACATGGGTTACAATGAGCAGTTCTTC
d_gene: .; j_gene: TRBJ1-5; v_gene: TRBV15; abundance: .; CDR3aa: CATSREADQPQHF; CDR3nt: TGTGCCACCAGCAGAGAGGCCGATCAGCCCCAGCATTTT
d_gene: .; j_gene: TRBJ2-7; v_gene: TRBV7-2; abundance: few; CDR3aa: CASNNLDTRALEQYF; CDR3nt: TGTGCCAGCAACAACCTAGACACCAGGGCCTTGGAGCAGTACTTC
d_gene: .; j_gene: TRBJ1-1; v_gene: TRBV7-9; abundance: .; CDR3aa: CASSFSGPLEAFF; CDR3nt: TGTGCCAGCAGCTTCTCAGGGCCCCTGGAAGCTTTCTTT
d_gene: TRBD1; j_gene: TRBJ1-2; v_gene: TRBV6-1; abundance: .; CDR3aa: CASSVNSGQGYGYTF; CDR3nt: TGTGCCAGCAGTGTCAATTCGGGACAGGGTTATGGCTACACCTTC
d_gene: .; j_gene: TRBJ2-5; v_gene: TRBV2; abundance: .; CDR3aa: CASSESQQETQYF; CDR3nt: TGTGCCAGCAGTGAGTCACAGCAAGAGACCCAGTACTTC
d_gene: .; j_gene: TRBJ2-1; v_gene: TRBV9; abundance: few; CDR3aa: CASSAPLGGYNEQFF; CDR3nt: TGTGCCAGCAGCGCTCCCCTGGGCGGGTACAATGAGCAGTTCTTC
d_gene: TRBD2; j_gene: TRBJ2-7; v_gene: TRBV19; abundance: few; CDR3aa: CASAGELREQYF; CDR3nt: TGTGCCAGCGCGGGAGAGTTAAGGGAGCAGTACTTC
d_gene: .; j_gene: TRBJ2-2; v_gene: TRBV11-1; abundance: .; CDR3aa: CASSSQERTGELFF; CDR3nt: TGTGCCAGCAGCTCACAGGAGCGCACCGGGGAGCTGTTTTTT
d_gene: TRBD1; j_gene: TRBJ1-2; v_gene: TRBV15; abundance: .; CDR3aa: CATSRTGGEGYTF; CDR3nt: TGTGCCACCAGCAGGACAGGGGGCGAGGGCTACACCTTC
d_gene: TRBD1; j_gene: TRBJ2-5; v_gene: TRBV2; abundance: .; CDR3aa: CASSVDRAPKETQYF; CDR3nt: TGTGCCAGCAGTGTGGACAGGGCCCCCAAAGAGACCCAGTACTTC